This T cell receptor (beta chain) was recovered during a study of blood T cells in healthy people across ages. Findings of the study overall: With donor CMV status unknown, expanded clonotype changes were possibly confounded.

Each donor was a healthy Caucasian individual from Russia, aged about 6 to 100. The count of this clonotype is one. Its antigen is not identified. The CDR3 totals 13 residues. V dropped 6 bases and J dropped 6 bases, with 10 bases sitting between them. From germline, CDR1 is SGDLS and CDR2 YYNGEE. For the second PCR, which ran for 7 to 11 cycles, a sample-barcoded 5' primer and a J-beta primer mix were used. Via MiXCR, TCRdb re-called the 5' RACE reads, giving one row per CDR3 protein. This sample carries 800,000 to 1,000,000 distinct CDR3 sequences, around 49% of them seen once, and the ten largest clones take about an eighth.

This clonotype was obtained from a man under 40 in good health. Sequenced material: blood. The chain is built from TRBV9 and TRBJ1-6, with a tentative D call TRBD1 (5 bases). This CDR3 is CASTQGGNSPLHF. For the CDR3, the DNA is TGTGCCAGCACGCAGGGCGGTAATTCACCCCTCCACTTT.